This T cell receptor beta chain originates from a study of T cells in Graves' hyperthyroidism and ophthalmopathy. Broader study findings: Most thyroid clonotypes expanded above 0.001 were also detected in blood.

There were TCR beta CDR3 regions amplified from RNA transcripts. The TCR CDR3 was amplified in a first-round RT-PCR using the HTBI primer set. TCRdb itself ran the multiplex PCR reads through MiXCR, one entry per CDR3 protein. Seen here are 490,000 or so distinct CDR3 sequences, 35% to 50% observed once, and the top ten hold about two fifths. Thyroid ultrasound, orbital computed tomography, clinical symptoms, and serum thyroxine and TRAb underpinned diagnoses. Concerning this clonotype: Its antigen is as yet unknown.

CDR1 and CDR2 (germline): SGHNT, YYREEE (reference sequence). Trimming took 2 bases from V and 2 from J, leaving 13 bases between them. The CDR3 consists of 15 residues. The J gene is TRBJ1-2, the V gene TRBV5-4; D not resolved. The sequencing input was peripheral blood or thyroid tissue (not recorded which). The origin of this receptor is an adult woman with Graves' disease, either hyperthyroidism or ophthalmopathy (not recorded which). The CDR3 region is CASSFGGWENYGYTF. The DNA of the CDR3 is TGTGCCAGCAGCTTCGGAGGATGGGAGAACTATGGCTACACCTTC.